This T cell receptor (beta chain) was retrieved from a study of blood T cell repertoires in COVID-19. Looking at the study overall: Donors in the United States, Italy and Spain gave samples during acute or convalescent COVID-19. The analysed material was cDNA or gDNA that came from T cells, B-cell-depleted T cells, or PBMCs.

Using immunoSEQ multiplex PCR, the repertoire was profiled, and TCRdb retains in-frame clones only, with some absent. The table records a few hundred thousand clones, roughly 80% of them present only once. Germline CDR1 and CDR2: LNHNV and YYDKDF (reference sequence). Trimming cost V 1 base and J 3 bases, with 22 bases left between them. The CDR3 spans 19 residues. The chain links TRBV15 to TRBJ2-1, with D maybe TRBD1 (6 bases). Sequenced material: peripheral blood. This receptor was taken from a woman in her fifties or sixties with acute or convalescent COVID-19. CDR3 amino acids: CATSRAKAPGHTFYNEQFF. Written as DNA, the CDR3 is TGTGCCACCAGCAGAGCTAAGGCCCCGGGACACACCTTCTACAATGAGCAGTTCTTC.